The clone carrying this T cell receptor beta chain was counted only a few times. Data came from immunoSEQ multiplex PCR; TCRdb stores just in-frame clones and leaves some out. Counted here are 60,000 or so clones, 80% to 85% occurring once; the ten biggest clones make up 10% to 15%. The record originates from a study of blood T cell repertoires in COVID-19. The source material was peripheral blood. The receptor was isolated from a human donor in a cohort sampled during active COVID-19.

CDR3 in DNA: TGTGCCAGCAGTGATCTCGGGGGATCTACTGGAAACACCATATATTTT. This codes for CASSDLGGSTGNTIYF. The chain joins TRBV6-1 to TRBJ1-3, with D possibly TRBD1 on 5 matching bases. Looked up from germline, CDR1 is MNHNS and CDR2 is SASEGT. The length of the CDR3 is 16 residues. Trimming pared 3 bases from V and 2 bases from J, leaving 14 bases between.